This T cell receptor (beta chain) is from a study of PD-1 blockade in classical Hodgkin lymphoma. Study context: Patients got intravenous nivolumab 3 mg/kg every 2 weeks. General observations from the study: Baseline diversity was lower in partial responders and progressors than complete responders. The CD4+ diversity rise by C4D1 was clearest in complete responders.

The time point is: cycle 4 day 1 (C4D1), after 6 weeks of nivolumab. With no exception, relapse followed autologous stem cell transplantation in all patients, and brentuximab vedotin exposure varied. To note about this clone: Its antigen is undetermined.

The table came from immunoSEQ multiplex PCR; TCRdb's copy has only in-frame clones and leaves some out. The sample yields roughly 21,000 clones, approximately 85% seen once. Germline V gene sequence: CDR1 SGHTS, CDR2 YDEGEE. CDR3 size: 14 residues. V trimming: 0 bases; J trimming: 7 bases; junction bases outside the gene matches: 5. The sample in question was peripheral blood mononuclear cells (PBMCs), obtained before the fourth cycle of nivolumab. This receptor was obtained from a human donor with classical Hodgkin lymphoma. The chain is built from TRBV5-8 and TRBJ1-2; TRBD1 aligns across 8 bases. The CDR3, as DNA: TGTGCCAGCAGCTTGGAATGGCAGGGGGCTGGCTACACCTTC. Translation: CASSLEWQGAGYTF.